This entry features one T cell receptor beta chain sequence. This sample is drawn from a study of T cell changes during pregnancy in multiple sclerosis. Measured with immunoSEQ multiplex PCR; TCRdb has only the in-frame clones, and not every one. The sample carries 40,000 or so clones, 91% recorded once. The ends were cut back, 1 base at V and 0 bases at J, with 12 bases in the middle. This CDR3 has 16 amino acids. Germline CDR1 is MGHRA and CDR2 is YSYEKL. This sequence joins TRBV4-1 and TRBJ1-1, with D uncertain. This sequence originates from a female donor with multiple sclerosis, enrolled in a pregnancy study. The material was CD8+ T cells from peripheral blood mononuclear cells, obtained in the second trimester of pregnancy. CDR3 amino acids: CASSQGNPSMNTEAFF. In nucleotides, the CDR3 is TGCGCCAGCAGCCAAGGAAACCCAAGCATGAACACTGAAGCTTTCTTT.